Only a few counts were recorded for the clone carrying this TCR beta chain. This specimen comes from a study of T-cell memory formation after mild COVID-19. Trimming shortened V by 3 bases and J by 5 bases, and 25 bases separated the two germline ends. This CDR3 is built from 18 residues. Germline V gene lookup returns CDR1 LGHNA and CDR2 YNFKEQ. 5'RACE, which relied on constant-segment primers, yielded TCR alpha and TCR beta cDNA libraries carrying sample barcodes and UMIs. TCRdb recomputed calls from the 5' RACE reads with MiXCR, one row per CDR3 protein. In the table there are 530,000 or so distinct CDR3 sequences, roughly 17% of which are singletons.

The sequencing sample was made of PBMCs or a T cell subset sorted from them (not recorded which). This receptor was identified in an adult woman who had mild COVID-19 (a few samples of this study predate the infection). Cell type and time point are not known. The rearrangement uses TRBV4-2 and TRBJ2-5; perhaps TRBD2 as D (6 bases). Written as DNA, the CDR3 is TGTGCCAGCAGCCAGGCTCTAGCCTGGGAGGCCCCTCCGGAGACCCAGTACTTC. This sequence encodes CASSQALAWEAPPETQYF.